The 15 T cell receptor beta chains below all came from one sample that was sequenced in a study of T cells after somatic rescue of genetic block. The data were produced by immunoSEQ multiplex PCR, yet TCRdb's version contains in-frame clones alone and is incomplete. The sample consists of 110,000 or so clones, about 89% of them appearing once. Sequenced sample: peripheral blood mononuclear cells (PBMCs). The receptors here all came from a woman between 18 and 29 years old.

This clone was detected only once. This chain links TRBV7-9 with TRBJ2-7; D remains unclear. The length of the CDR3 is 13 residues. Germline V CDR1 and CDR2: SEHNR, FQNEAQ (reference sequence). The V end lost 6 bases, the J end lost 0 bases, and 9 bases lay between the germline ends. The CDR3 bases are TGTGCCAGCAGTTATGACAACTCCTACGAGCAGTACTTC. Translation gives CASSYDNSYEQYF.

The V call is TRBV30, the J call TRBJ2-1; no clear D. Trimming shortened V by 0 bases and J by 10 bases, and 10 bases separated the two germline ends. There are 12 residues in the CDR3. CDR1 is GTSNPN, CDR2 SVGIG, per germline (reference sequence). The CDR3 spells CAWSVDGWEQFF. CDR3 in DNA: TGTGCCTGGAGTGTAGACGGTTGGGAGCAGTTCTTC.

The V and J genes are TRBV10-3 and TRBJ1-2; TRBD1 aligns across 9 bases. The germline V gene has CDR1 ENHRY and CDR2 SYGVKD. There are 15 residues in the CDR3. The ends lost 3 bases at V and 1 base at J; junction bases unmatched: 3. The CDR3 here is CAISEPGQGNYGYTF. CDR3 DNA sequence: TGTGCCATCAGTGAACCGGGACAGGGTAACTATGGCTACACCTTC.

The chain employs TRBV30 and TRBJ1-4; D gene unclear. The germline V gene has CDR1 GTSNPN and CDR2 SVGIG (reference sequence). The length of the CDR3 is 14 residues. Trimming removed 0 bases at V and 4 bases at J, with 9 bases between. The chain's CDR3 is CAWSVTGRNEKLFF. The CDR3 DNA reads TGTGCCTGGAGTGTAACTGGGCGTAATGAAAAACTGTTTTTT.

The table lists this clone with a count of one. This chain links TRBV5-5 with TRBJ2-3, with a weak D call TRBD2 (6 bases). The CDR3 is 15 residues long. CDR1 is SGHKS and CDR2 is YYEKEE in the germline V gene (reference sequence). Trimming pared 0 bases from V and 5 bases from J, leaving 13 bases between. The CDR3 bases are TGTGCCAGCAGCTTGGGGTCGGCGGGGCGAGATACGCAGTATTTT. This translates into CASSLGSAGRDTQYF.

This rearrangement joins TRBV28 to TRBJ1-2, with D tentatively TRBD1 (5 bases). The V end was cut by 6 bases, the J end by 8 bases, with 10 bases between. The CDR3 totals 11 residues. Looked up from germline, CDR1 is MDHEN and CDR2 is SYDVKM. The CDR3 DNA is TGTGCCAGCAGGGGGGATGGCGGCTACACCTTC. This encodes CASRGDGGYTF.

The gene calls are TRBV5-1 and TRBJ2-3, with 8 bases identical to TRBD2. The CDR3 runs 14 residues. Germline assignment: CDR1 SGHRS and CDR2 YFSETQ. V was clipped by 4 bases and J by 5 bases; unmatched bases: 6. Written as DNA, the CDR3 is TGCGCCAGCAGCAAAACTAGCGGAGGAGATACGCAGTATTTT. Protein sequence: CASSKTSGGDTQYF. Based on the CDR3 plus reference TRBV5-1 and TRBJ2-3, the full variable domain is KAGVTQTPRYLIKTRGQQVTLSCSPISGHRSVSWYQQTPGQGLQFLFEYFSETQRNKGNFPGRFSGRQFSNSRSEMNVSTLELGDSALYLCASSKTSGGDTQYFGPGTRLTVL.

The chain couples TRBV5-1 to TRBJ2-2, with D possibly TRBD1 on 5 matching bases. Germline CDR1 is SGHRS and CDR2 is YFSETQ. This CDR3 has 18 amino acids. V was pared by 4 bases and J by 2 bases, with 21 bases between. CDR3 loop: CASSRDSGPSLNTGELFF. The CDR3 DNA reads as TGCGCCAGCAGCCGCGACAGTGGCCCATCTCTAAACACCGGGGAGCTGTTTTTT.

The chain couples TRBV29-1 to TRBJ1-2; D is undetermined. Looked up from germline, CDR1 is SQVTM and CDR2 is ANQGSEA. Trimming shortened V by 6 bases and J by 4 bases, and 9 bases separated the two germline ends. The length of the CDR3 is 11 residues. The CDR3 nucleotides are TGCAGCGTCACAGAAACCTATGGCTACACCTTC. This sequence encodes CSVTETYGYTF.

This clone was seen just once. The gene calls are TRBV2 and TRBJ2-5; 13 bases are shared with TRBD2. The CDR3 is 15 amino acids. Germline V gene sequence: CDR1 SNHLY, CDR2 FYNNEI. The junction had 3 bases not matched to a gene; V was cut back by 3 bases and J by 5 bases. The CDR3 loop is CASSETSGGWETQYF. The CDR3 coding sequence is TGTGCCAGCAGTGAGACTAGCGGGGGGTGGGAGACCCAGTACTTC. The whole variable domain, filled in from reference TRBV2 and TRBJ2-5, reads EPEVTQTPSHQVTQMGQEVILRCVPISNHLYFYWYRQILGQKVEFLVSFYNNEISEKSEIFDDQFSVERPDGSNFTLKIRSTKLEDSAMYFCASSETSGGWETQYFGPGTRLLVL.

This chain connects TRBV7-2 to TRBJ2-5; D not resolved. The CDR3 contains 15 residues. V was cut by 0 bases and J by 5 bases, with 13 bases left in between. CDR1 is SGHTA and CDR2 is FQGNSA in the germline V gene. The CDR3 is CASSLAVERRETQYF. DNA for the CDR3: TGTGCCAGCAGCTTAGCGGTCGAACGTCGGGAGACCCAGTACTTC. Filled out from reference TRBV7-2 and TRBJ2-5, the complete variable domain reads GAGVSQSPSNKVTEKGKDVELRCDPISGHTALYWYRQSLGQGLEFLIYFQGNSAPDKSGLPSDRFSAERTGGSVSTLTIQRTQQEDSAVYLCASSLAVERRETQYFGPGTRLLVL.

The chain employs TRBV12-5 and TRBJ2-3; D not certain. V was clipped by 2 bases and J by 7 bases, with 13 bases between them. The CDR3 loop spans 14 amino acids. Germline-derived CDR1 and CDR2 are LGHNT and FRNRAP. CDR3 sequence: CASGLSLRLHTQYF. Written as DNA, the CDR3 is TGTGCTAGTGGTTTGTCCTTGCGCCTTCATACGCAGTATTTT.

J is TRBJ2-5 and V is TRBV7-2, with TRBD1 matching 11 bases. The V segment lost 0 bases and the J segment 12 bases; nucleotides outside the gene matches: 3. Per the germline V gene, CDR1 is SGHTA and CDR2 is FQGNSA. The CDR3 is made up of 13 amino acids. The CDR3 DNA is TGTGCCAGCAGCTTAGCGGACAGGGGGCTAAAGTACTTC. Protein product: CASSLADRGLKYF.

The V gene is TRBV10-3, the J gene TRBJ2-2; 10 positions agree with TRBD1. V was pared by 2 bases and J by 1 base, with 1 base of the junction left unmatched. The CDR3 contains 16 residues. Per germline, CDR1 ENHRY and CDR2 SYGVKD. The CDR3 reads CAISERDRGNTGELFF. In DNA, the CDR3 is TGTGCCATCAGTGAGCGGGACAGGGGGAACACCGGGGAGCTGTTTTTT.

The V gene is TRBV18, the J gene TRBJ2-1, with 8 bases that match TRBD1. Germline V gene lookup returns CDR1 KGHSH and CDR2 LQKENI. This CDR3 has 15 amino acids. V lost 6 bases, J lost 4 bases, and 8 bases stayed unmatched. The CDR3 region is CASSLQGEPYNEQFF. CDR3 coding DNA: TGTGCCAGCTCGCTACAGGGGGAGCCTTACAATGAGCAGTTCTTC.